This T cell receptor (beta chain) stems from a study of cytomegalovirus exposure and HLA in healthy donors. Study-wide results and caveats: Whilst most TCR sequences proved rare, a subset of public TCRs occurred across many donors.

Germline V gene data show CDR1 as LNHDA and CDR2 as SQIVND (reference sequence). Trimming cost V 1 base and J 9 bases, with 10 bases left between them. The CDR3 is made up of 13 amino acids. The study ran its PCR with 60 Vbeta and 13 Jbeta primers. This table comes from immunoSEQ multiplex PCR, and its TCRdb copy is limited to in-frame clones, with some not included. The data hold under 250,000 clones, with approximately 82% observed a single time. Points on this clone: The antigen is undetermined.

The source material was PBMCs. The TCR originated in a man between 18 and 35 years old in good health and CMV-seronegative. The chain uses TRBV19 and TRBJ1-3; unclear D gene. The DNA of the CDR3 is TGTGCCAGTAGTATAGCCGACGGAGGCACCATATATTTT. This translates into CASSIADGGTIYF.